A selection of T cell receptor beta chains follows, all from one sample in a study of OX40 agonist ivuxolimab in advanced cancers. The protocol was immunoSEQ multiplex PCR, while the TCRdb copy is restricted to in-frame clones and leaves out a portion. The sample lists tens of thousands of clones, 65% to 90% occurring once. The sample was CD4+ or CD8+ T cells sorted from blood, taken in a trial of the OX40 agonist ivuxolimab. These receptors were obtained from an adult with an advanced solid tumor such as melanoma, head and neck, liver or kidney cancer. CDR3s include the opening cysteine and the closing phenylalanine or tryptophan.

length,V,J,CDR3
13,TRBV7-2,TRBJ2-3,CASSFLLADTQYF
15,TRBV30,TRBJ2-5,CAWSGRGTPLGTQYF
14,TRBV7-9,TRBJ2-3,CASSVSGGTDTQYF
16,TRBV18,TRBJ1-2,CASSPMPILKDYGYTF
13,TRBV7-2,TRBJ2-5,CASSLERGETQYF
18,TRBV27,TRBJ1-6,CASSSRGDPAAANSPLHF
15,TRBV6-5,TRBJ1-1,CASSVRTRASTEAFF
13,TRBV28,TRBJ2-5,CASSFAGGTAQYF
14,TRBV23-1,TRBJ2-5,CASSFHRVEETQYF
14,TRBV7-3,TRBJ2-5,CASAPLTPSETQYF
16,TRBV7-3,TRBJ2-1,CASSSSGGAYLDEQFF
15,TRBV5-4,TRBJ1-6,CASSLDTGVDSPLHF
13,TRBV30,TRBJ1-5,CAWTQGRNQPQHF
14,TRBV5-1,TRBJ2-1,CASSLARSHGEQFF
16,TRBV7-2,TRBJ2-3,CASSPTRAGGTDTQYF
15,TRBV19,TRBJ2-5,CASSIGGQGGETQYF
15,TRBV5-6,TRBJ1-1,CASSRDRALNTEAFF
14,TRBV7-2,TRBJ1-5,CASSFLGGNQPQHF
13,TRBV5-6,TRBJ1-2,CASSLAGDYGYTF
12,TRBV29-1,TRBJ1-1,CSVGTGETEAFF
15,TRBV16,TRBJ1-6,CASSLTQGPYSPLHF
14,TRBV28,TRBJ2-7,CASEAGLASHEQYF
17,TRBV7-3,TRBJ2-1,CASSPKGGRHLRNEQFF
16,TRBV15,TRBJ1-1,CAAHYRKRALNTEAFF
16,TRBV19,TRBJ2-3,CASRKDGTSGRDTQYF
15,TRBV30,TRBJ1-4,CAWSAGGSTNEKLFF